Listed here are 27 T cell receptor beta chains from one sample, sequenced in a study of blood T cell repertoires in COVID-19. Produced via immunoSEQ multiplex PCR; TCRdb's table is partial and in-frame only. The data show around 92,000 clones, with roughly 86% seen just once and 10% to 15% held by the top ten. The sequencing input was peripheral blood. All receptors come from a woman in her sixties in a cohort sampled during active or convalescent COVID-19.

The chain uses TRBV30 and TRBJ2-1, with D perhaps TRBD1 or TRBD2 (5 bases each). There are 12 residues in the CDR3. V shed 5 bases and J shed 4 bases, with 9 bases lying between them. Germline assignment: CDR1 GTSNPN and CDR2 SVGIG (reference sequence). CDR3 DNA sequence: TGTGCCTGGGGGGCGGGTTACAATGAGCAGTTCTTC. Amino acids: CAWGAGYNEQFF.

The chain couples TRBV11-2 to TRBJ2-5; 7 positions match TRBD2. V lost 5 bases, J lost 1 base, and 7 bases stayed unmatched. Germline CDR1 is SGHAT and CDR2 is FQNNGV. This CDR3 is 15 amino acids long. CDR3 region: CASSPMGGAQETQYF. The CDR3 DNA reads TGTGCCAGCAGCCCAATGGGAGGGGCCCAAGAGACCCAGTACTTC. The whole variable domain, remainder taken from reference TRBV11-2 and TRBJ2-5, is EAGVAQSPRYKIIEKRQSVAFWCNPISGHATLYWYQQILGQGPKLLIQFQNNGVVDDSQLPKDRFSAERLKGVDSTLKIQPAKLEDSAVYLCASSPMGGAQETQYFGPGTRLLVL.

This clone appeared a few times. The chain uses TRBV3-1 (or the pseudogene TRBV3-2) and TRBJ1-1; no firm D call. The CDR3 consists of 14 residues. With 0 bases removed from V and 11 bases from J, the gap between germline ends came to 16 bases. From germline, CDR1 is LGHDT and CDR2 YNNKEL (reference sequence). The CDR3 bases are TGTGCCAGCAGCCAAGATTCTAAAATCTCGATGGCTTTCTTT. Protein product: CASSQDSKISMAFF.

The rearrangement joins TRBV3-1 (or the pseudogene TRBV3-2) to TRBJ1-2; a weak D match, TRBD1 (5 bases). Germline V gives CDR1 LGHDT, CDR2 YNNKEL (reference sequence). V lost 6 bases and J 4 bases, leaving 15 bases between the germline ends. The CDR3 covers 14 residues. CDR3 sequence: CASSPQPGGYGYTF. The CDR3 DNA follows: TGTGCCAGCAGTCCCCAGCCCGGGGGCTATGGCTACACCTTC.

V gene TRBV5-4 combines with J gene TRBJ2-4; 14 positions agree with TRBD2. V was clipped by 4 bases and J by 7 bases; unmatched bases: 4. The germline V gene encodes CDR1 SGHNT and CDR2 YYREEE (reference sequence). CDR3 size: 15 residues. The CDR3 region is CASSETSGRANIQYF. CDR3 in DNA: TGTGCCAGCAGCGAGACTAGCGGGAGGGCCAACATTCAGTACTTC.

The V gene is TRBV18, the J gene TRBJ1-1; D uncertain. The CDR3 has 15 amino acids. In germline, CDR1 is KGHSH, CDR2 LQKENI. V lost 5 bases and J 0 bases, leaving 13 bases between the germline ends. The CDR3 region is CASSVVESMNTEAFF. DNA for the CDR3: TGTGCCAGCTCAGTGGTGGAGAGCATGAACACTGAAGCTTTCTTT.

The chain combines TRBV18 with TRBJ2-4, with 8 bases matching TRBD1. The CDR3 loop spans 13 amino acids. In germline, CDR1 is KGHSH, CDR2 LQKENI. V gave up 5 bases and J gave up 5 bases; unmatched junction bases: 2. The CDR3 loop is CASSETGENIQYF. The CDR3 DNA sequence: TGTGCCAGCTCAGAGACAGGGGAAAACATTCAGTACTTC. Full variable domain (remainder filled in from reference TRBV18 and TRBJ2-4): NAGVMQNPRHLVRRRGQEARLRCSPMKGHSHVYWYRQLPEEGLKFMVYLQKENIIDESGMPKERFSAEFPKEGPSILRIQQVVRGDSAAYFCASSETGENIQYFGAGTRLSVL.

The chain uses TRBV4-1 and TRBJ2-3, with 8 bases lining up with TRBD2. V lost 5 bases to trimming and J lost 4 bases; unmatched junction nucleotides: 14. There are 17 residues in the CDR3. Germline CDR1 MGHRA, CDR2 YSYEKL. The CDR3 DNA sequence: TGCGCCAGCAGCTATATCCCACGGGGGGGCGGTGCAGATACGCAGTATTTT. Translated: CASSYIPRGGGADTQYF.

The chain links TRBV5-1 to TRBJ2-2, with D maybe TRBD1 (6 bases). V lost 0 bases to trimming and J lost 7 bases, with 10 bases between them. CDR3 length: 14 amino acids. CDR1 is SGHRS, CDR2 YFSETQ, per germline. The CDR3 DNA sequence: TGCGCCAGCAGCTTGGACCCAGGGGACGGGGAGCTGTTTTTT. Amino acid sequence: CASSLDPGDGELFF.

The chain recombines TRBV7-2 with TRBJ1-2; D is ambiguous. The V end was cut by 0 bases, the J end by 4 bases, with 9 bases between. This CDR3 contains 14 residues. In germline, CDR1 is SGHTA, CDR2 FQGNSA. CDR3 in amino acids: CASSLASTRYGYTF. The CDR3 coding sequence is TGTGCCAGCAGCTTAGCGAGCACGCGCTATGGCTACACCTTC.

The chain joins TRBV28 to TRBJ1-5; D gene unclear. Germline CDR1 and CDR2: MDHEN and SYDVKM. The CDR3 contains 13 residues. The V end was cut by 3 bases, the J end by 5 bases, with 8 bases between. The CDR3 nucleotides are TGTGCCAGCAGTTTTATCTCAGATCAGCCCCAGCATTTT. Its protein is CASSFISDQPQHF.

Of note for this clone: The junction differs from germline at one of its ends, possibly a read error. The genes are TRBV3-1 (or the pseudogene TRBV3-2) and TRBJ2-7; TRBD2 matches at 9 bases. CDR1 and CDR2 (germline): LGHDT, YNNKEL (reference sequence). The CDR3 extends over 15 amino acids. The CDR3 DNA reads TGTGCCAGCAGTCAAGCGGGGGGAGGATCCTACGAGCAGTACTTC. This gives the protein CASSQAGGGSYEQYF.

This chain links TRBV24-1 with TRBJ1-2; D might be TRBD1 (6 bases). Germline-derived CDR1 and CDR2 are KGHDR and SFDVKD. The V gene lost 4 bases and the J gene lost 1 base, with 9 bases spanning the gap. The CDR3 totals 14 residues. The chain's CDR3 is CATSDPGHNYGYTF. DNA of the CDR3: TGTGCCACCAGTGACCCGGGACATAACTATGGCTACACCTTC.

The rearrangement links TRBV7-2 to TRBJ1-5; no firm D call. V was shortened by 0 bases and J by 6 bases, with 9 bases between the two germline ends. The CDR3 is made up of 14 amino acids. Germline V CDR1 and CDR2: SGHTA, FQGNSA. The CDR3 coding sequence is TGTGCCAGCAGCTTAGCGAGAGGCGGTCAGCCCCAGCATTTT. Protein product: CASSLARGGQPQHF. Variable domain in full (rest from reference TRBV7-2 and TRBJ1-5): GAGVSQSPSNKVTEKGKDVELRCDPISGHTALYWYRQSLGQGLEFLIYFQGNSAPDKSGLPSDRFSAERTGGSVSTLTIQRTQQEDSAVYLCASSLARGGQPQHFGDGTRLSIL.

The V gene is TRBV5-8, the J gene TRBJ1-5; the D is unclear. The CDR3 extends over 16 amino acids. Looked up from germline, CDR1 is SGHTS and CDR2 is YDEGEE. V gave up 0 bases and J gave up 2 bases, with 12 bases separating them. CDR3 DNA sequence: TGTGCCAGCAGCTTGGGGGTGGGAGGAGGCAATCAGCCCCAGCATTTT. It codes for CASSLGVGGGNQPQHF.

The V gene is TRBV19, the J gene TRBJ1-4; D is uncertain. Trimming cost V 5 bases and J 4 bases, with 17 bases left between them. Per the germline V gene, CDR1 is LNHDA and CDR2 is SQIVND (reference sequence). The CDR3 totals 16 residues. Here the CDR3 reads CASSGVGVGVNEKLFF. The CDR3 DNA is TGTGCCAGTAGTGGCGTAGGAGTTGGAGTTAATGAAAAACTGTTTTTT.

J is TRBJ2-5 and V is TRBV7-6; D might be TRBD2 (7 bases). This CDR3 is 14 amino acids long. Trimming cost V 3 bases and J 5 bases, with 13 bases left between them. Germline V gene sequence: CDR1 SGHVS, CDR2 FNYEAQ. The CDR3 protein is CASSFSGGAETQYF. CDR3 nucleotides: TGTGCCAGCAGCTTCTCTGGGGGGGCTGAGACCCAGTACTTC.

The gene calls are TRBV24-1 and TRBJ1-5; D perhaps matches TRBD1 (5 bases). The length of the CDR3 is 13 residues. V was cut by 4 bases and J by 7 bases, with 10 bases left in between. Germline lookup yields CDR1 KGHDR and CDR2 SFDVKD. The CDR3 loop reads CATSDLDSQPQHF. For the CDR3, the DNA is TGTGCCACCAGTGACCTCGACAGCCAGCCCCAGCATTTT.

The chain uses TRBV5-6 and TRBJ2-7, with TRBD1 as a possible D gene (5 bases). The V and J ends lost 0 bases and 2 bases respectively, with 12 bases between them. Germline assignment: CDR1 SGHDT and CDR2 YYEEEE. The CDR3 covers 15 residues. CDR3 residues: CASSLGGHLTYEQYF. Here the CDR3 DNA reads TGTGCCAGCAGCTTGGGTGGACACCTCACCTACGAGCAGTACTTC.

V usage is TRBV6-5 and J usage is TRBJ1-4, with 11 bases fitting TRBD1. Per the germline V gene, CDR1 is MNHEY and CDR2 is SVGAGI. J gave up 9 bases and V 5 bases, and 8 bases lay outside the gene matches. The CDR3 runs to 15 residues. The CDR3 loop reads CASSKTSDRGQKLFF. CDR3 in DNA: TGTGCCAGCAGTAAAACCTCGGACAGGGGGCAAAAACTGTTTTTT.

The V call is TRBV2, the J call TRBJ1-4, with TRBD1 matching 7 bases. Looked up from germline, CDR1 is SNHLY and CDR2 is FYNNEI. The CDR3 is made up of 15 amino acids. V lost 4 bases to trimming and J lost 5 bases; unmatched junction nucleotides: 7. The CDR3 nucleotides are TGTGCCAGCAGTGCCGCCGGGACAGTGAATGAAAAACTGTTTTTT. The encoded protein is CASSAAGTVNEKLFF.

This chain connects TRBV6-5 to TRBJ2-1; D not resolved. V was trimmed by 8 bases and J by 9 bases, leaving 17 bases between them. Germline V gene lookup returns CDR1 MNHEY and CDR2 SVGAGI. The CDR3 loop spans 13 amino acids. This CDR3 is CASAADVRGEQFF. CDR3 bases: TGTGCCAGCGCGGCCGACGTCCGCGGTGAGCAGTTCTTC.

This sequence joins TRBV13 and TRBJ2-7; no reliable D call. The CDR3 runs 12 residues. With 2 bases removed from V and 3 bases from J, the gap between germline ends came to 5 bases. Germline V gene lookup returns CDR1 PRHDT and CDR2 FYEKMQ (reference sequence). This CDR3 reads CASSLSDYEQYF. CDR3 sequence (DNA): TGTGCCAGCAGCTTAAGCGACTACGAGCAGTACTTC.

This clone was seen a handful of times. The V gene is TRBV12-5, the J gene TRBJ1-2, with a tentative D call TRBD1 (6 bases). The CDR3 has 13 residues. Per the germline V gene, CDR1 is LGHNT and CDR2 is FRNRAP. Trimming cost V 1 base and J 4 bases, with 7 bases left between them. The CDR3 loop is CASGLGQVYGYTF. Here the CDR3 DNA reads TGTGCTAGTGGTTTGGGACAGGTCTATGGCTACACCTTC. The whole variable domain, remainder taken from reference TRBV12-5 and TRBJ1-2, is DARVTQTPRHKVTEMGQEVTMRCQPILGHNTVFWYRQTMMQGLELLAYFRNRAPLDDSGMPKDRFSAEMPDATLATLKIQPSEPRDSAVYFCASGLGQVYGYTFGSGTRLTVV.

V usage is TRBV5-1 and J usage is TRBJ2-7; weak D call: TRBD1 (7 bases). There are 15 residues in the CDR3. Germline CDR1 SGHRS, CDR2 YFSETQ. V was clipped by 4 bases and J by 7 bases, with 21 bases between them. The CDR3 DNA reads as TGCGCCAGCAGCCCGGGACTGACAGGGCCCGGGGAGCAGTACTTC. It codes for CASSPGLTGPGEQYF.

The genes are TRBV29-1 and TRBJ2-7; tentative D call: TRBD1 (6 bases). The V end lost 5 bases, the J end lost 1 base, and 18 bases lay between the germline ends. CDR1 SQVTM and CDR2 ANQGSEA come from the germline V gene. CDR3 length: 15 amino acids. Here the CDR3 DNA reads TGCAGCGTTAAAAAAGGCACAGGGCCATCCTACGAGCAGTACTTC. This codes for CSVKKGTGPSYEQYF.

In nucleotides, the CDR3 is TGTGCCAGCAGTGACTCGGGAAACTATGGCTACACCTTC. The encoded protein is CASSDSGNYGYTF. V and J are TRBV2 and TRBJ1-2; D remains unclear. The CDR3 covers 13 residues. V was pared by 3 bases and J by 2 bases, with 7 bases between. Germline assignment: CDR1 SNHLY and CDR2 FYNNEI.